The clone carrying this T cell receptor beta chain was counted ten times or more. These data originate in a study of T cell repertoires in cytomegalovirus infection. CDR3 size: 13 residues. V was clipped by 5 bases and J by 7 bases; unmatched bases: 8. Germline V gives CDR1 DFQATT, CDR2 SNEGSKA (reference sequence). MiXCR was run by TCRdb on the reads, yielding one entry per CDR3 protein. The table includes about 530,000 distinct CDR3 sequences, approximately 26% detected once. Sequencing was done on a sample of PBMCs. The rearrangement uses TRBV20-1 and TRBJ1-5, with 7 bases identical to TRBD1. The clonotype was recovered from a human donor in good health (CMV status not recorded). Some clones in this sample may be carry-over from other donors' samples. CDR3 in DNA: TGCAGTGCTCCACGACAGGGAAAACAGCCCCAGCATTTT. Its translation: CSAPRQGKQPQHF.